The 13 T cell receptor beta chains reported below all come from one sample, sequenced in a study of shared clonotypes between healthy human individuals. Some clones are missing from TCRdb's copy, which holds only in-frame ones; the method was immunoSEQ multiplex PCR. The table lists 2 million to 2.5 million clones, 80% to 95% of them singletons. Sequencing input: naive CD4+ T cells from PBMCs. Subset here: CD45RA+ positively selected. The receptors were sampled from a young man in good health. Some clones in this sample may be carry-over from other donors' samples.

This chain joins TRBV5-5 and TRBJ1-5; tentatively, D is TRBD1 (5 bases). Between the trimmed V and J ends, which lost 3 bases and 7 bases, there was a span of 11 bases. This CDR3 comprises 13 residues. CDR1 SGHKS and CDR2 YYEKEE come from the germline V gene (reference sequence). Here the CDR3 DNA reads TGTGCCAGCAGCTGGGACCTCGCCCAGCCCCAGCATTTT. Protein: CASSWDLAQPQHF.

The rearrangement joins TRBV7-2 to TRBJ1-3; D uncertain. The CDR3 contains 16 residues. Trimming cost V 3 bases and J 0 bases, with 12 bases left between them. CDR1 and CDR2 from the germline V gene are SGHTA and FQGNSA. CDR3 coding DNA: TGTGCCAGCAGCTTTAAAGTTCGGGCCTCTGGAAACACCATATATTTT. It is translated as CASSFKVRASGNTIYF. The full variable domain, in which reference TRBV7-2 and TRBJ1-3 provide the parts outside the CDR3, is GAGVSQSPSNKVTEKGKDVELRCDPISGHTALYWYRQSLGQGLEFLIYFQGNSAPDKSGLPSDRFSAERTGGSVSTLTIQRTQQEDSAVYLCASSFKVRASGNTIYFGEGSWLTVV.

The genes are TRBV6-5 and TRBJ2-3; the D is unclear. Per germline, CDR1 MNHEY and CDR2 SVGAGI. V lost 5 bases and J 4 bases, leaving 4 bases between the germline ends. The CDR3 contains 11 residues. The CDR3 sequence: CASSQADTQYF. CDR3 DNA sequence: TGTGCCAGCAGTCAGGCAGATACGCAGTATTTT.

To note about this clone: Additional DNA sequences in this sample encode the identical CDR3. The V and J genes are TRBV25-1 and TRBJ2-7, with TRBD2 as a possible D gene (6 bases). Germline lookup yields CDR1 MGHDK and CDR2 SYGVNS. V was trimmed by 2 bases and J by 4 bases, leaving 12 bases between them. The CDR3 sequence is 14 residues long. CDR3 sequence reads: CASSEGGGRYEQYF. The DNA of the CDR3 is TGTGCCAGCAGTGAAGGGGGAGGAAGGTACGAGCAGTACTTC.

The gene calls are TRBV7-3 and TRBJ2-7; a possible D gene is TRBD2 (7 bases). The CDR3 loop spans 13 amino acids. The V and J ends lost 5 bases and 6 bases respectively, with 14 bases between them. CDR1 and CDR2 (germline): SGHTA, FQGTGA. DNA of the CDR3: TGTGCCAGCAGCCCTAGAGGGGGGGCCGAGCAGTACTTC. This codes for CASSPRGGAEQYF.

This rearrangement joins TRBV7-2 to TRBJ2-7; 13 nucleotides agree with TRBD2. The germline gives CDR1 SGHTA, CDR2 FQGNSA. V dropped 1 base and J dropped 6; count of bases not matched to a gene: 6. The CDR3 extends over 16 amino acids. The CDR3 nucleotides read TGTGCCAGCAGCTTAGGGACTAGCGGGAGCGGGCGCGAGCAGTACTTC. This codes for CASSLGTSGSGREQYF.

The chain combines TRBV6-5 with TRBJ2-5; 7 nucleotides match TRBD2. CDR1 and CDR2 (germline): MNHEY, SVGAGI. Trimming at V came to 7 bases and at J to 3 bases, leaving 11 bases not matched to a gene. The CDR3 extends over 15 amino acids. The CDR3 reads CASNLGGATKETQYF. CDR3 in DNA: TGTGCCAGCAACCTGGGAGGGGCCACTAAAGAGACCCAGTACTTC.

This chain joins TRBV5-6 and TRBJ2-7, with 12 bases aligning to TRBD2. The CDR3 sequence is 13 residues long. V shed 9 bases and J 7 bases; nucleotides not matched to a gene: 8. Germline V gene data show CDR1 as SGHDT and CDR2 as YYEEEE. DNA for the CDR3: TGTGCCACCTGGAGACTAGCGGGAGTTGAGCAGTACTTC. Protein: CATWRLAGVEQYF. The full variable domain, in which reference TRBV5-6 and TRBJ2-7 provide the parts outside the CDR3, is DAGVTQSPTHLIKTRGQQVTLRCSPKSGHDTVSWYQQALGQGPQFIFQYYEEEERQRGNFPDRFSGHQFPNYSSELNVNALLLGDSALYLCATWRLAGVEQYFGPGTRLTVT.

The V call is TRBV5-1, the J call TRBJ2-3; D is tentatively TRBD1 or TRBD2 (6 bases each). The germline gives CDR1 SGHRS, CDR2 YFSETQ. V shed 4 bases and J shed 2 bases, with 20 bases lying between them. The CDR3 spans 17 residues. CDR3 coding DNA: TGCGCCAGCAGCCCGGCTTGGGGGGCCGGACTCACAGATACGCAGTATTTT. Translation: CASSPAWGAGLTDTQYF.

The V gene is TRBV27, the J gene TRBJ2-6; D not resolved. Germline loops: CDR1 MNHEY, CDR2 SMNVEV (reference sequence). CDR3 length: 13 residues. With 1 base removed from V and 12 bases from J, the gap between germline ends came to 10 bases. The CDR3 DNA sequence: TGTGCCAGCAGTTTATTGGACCCCCGCGTCCTGACTTTC. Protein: CASSLLDPRVLTF.

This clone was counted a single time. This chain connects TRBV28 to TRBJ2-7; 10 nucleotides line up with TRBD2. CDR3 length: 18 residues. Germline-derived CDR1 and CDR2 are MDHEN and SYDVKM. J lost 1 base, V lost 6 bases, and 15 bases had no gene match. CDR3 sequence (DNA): TGTGCCAGCAGCCGGAGGTTGGTAGCGGGAGGAACTTCCTACGAGCAGTACTTC. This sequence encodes CASSRRLVAGGTSYEQYF.

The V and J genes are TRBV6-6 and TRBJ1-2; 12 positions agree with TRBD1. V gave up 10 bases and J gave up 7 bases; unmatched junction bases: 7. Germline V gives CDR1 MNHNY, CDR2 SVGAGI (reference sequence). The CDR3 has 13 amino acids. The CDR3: CATAGQGAFGYTF. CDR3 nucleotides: TGTGCCACGGCGGGACAGGGGGCTTTTGGCTACACCTTC.

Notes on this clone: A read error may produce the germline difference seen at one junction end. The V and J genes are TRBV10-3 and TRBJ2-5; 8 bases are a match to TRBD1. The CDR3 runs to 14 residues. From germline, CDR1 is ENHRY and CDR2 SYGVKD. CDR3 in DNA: TGTGCCATCAGCGGACCGACAGGGGTAGAGGCCCAGTACTTC. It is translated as CAISGPTGVEAQYF.